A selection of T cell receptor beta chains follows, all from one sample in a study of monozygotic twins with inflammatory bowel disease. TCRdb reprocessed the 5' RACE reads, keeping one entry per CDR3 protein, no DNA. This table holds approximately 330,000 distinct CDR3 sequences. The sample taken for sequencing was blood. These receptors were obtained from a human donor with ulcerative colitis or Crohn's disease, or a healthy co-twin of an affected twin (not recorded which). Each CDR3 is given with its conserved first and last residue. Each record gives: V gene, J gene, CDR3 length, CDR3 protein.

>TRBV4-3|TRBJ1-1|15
CASSQVAGLSTEAFF
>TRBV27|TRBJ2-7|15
CASSLSGLAGFEQYF
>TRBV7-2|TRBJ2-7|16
CASSLGYPGGSYEQYF
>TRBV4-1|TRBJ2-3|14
CASREAGGTDTQYF
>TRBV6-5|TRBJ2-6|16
CASSYHGSSGANVLTF
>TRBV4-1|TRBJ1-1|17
CASSRILMSGRGTEAFF
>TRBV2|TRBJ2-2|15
CASSYRDRGSGELFF
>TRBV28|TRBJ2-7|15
CASSWDSVGLYEQYF
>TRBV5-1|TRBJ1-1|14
CASSPKTDNTEAFF
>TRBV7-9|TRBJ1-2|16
CASSQGERDRGHGYTF
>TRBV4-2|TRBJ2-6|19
CASSSQRDRLSSGANVLTF
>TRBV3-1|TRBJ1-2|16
CASSQAPGQGNYGYTF
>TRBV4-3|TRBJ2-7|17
CASSQGFRGSLTYEQYF
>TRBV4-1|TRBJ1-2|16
CASSPPLGAGNYGYTF
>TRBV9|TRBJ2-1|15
CASSADRGRSNEQFF
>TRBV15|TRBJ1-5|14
CATSFASGGQPQHF
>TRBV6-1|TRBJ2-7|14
CASRSGLADYEQYF
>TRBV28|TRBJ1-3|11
CATLIGNTIYF
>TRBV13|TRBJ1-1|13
CASLGRANTEAFF
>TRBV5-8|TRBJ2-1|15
CVSSLTGRGWNEQFF
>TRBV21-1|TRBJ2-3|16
CASSKTREGVTDTQYF
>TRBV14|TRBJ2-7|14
CASSQGAGGFEQYF
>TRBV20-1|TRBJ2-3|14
CSADVGDRGDTQYF
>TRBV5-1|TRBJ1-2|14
CASSPSSSNYGYTF
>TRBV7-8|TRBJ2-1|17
CASSGYFDPTGNNEQFF
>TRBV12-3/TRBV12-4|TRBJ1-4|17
CASSLRGRFRINEKLFF
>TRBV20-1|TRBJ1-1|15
CSARELQGSGTEAFF
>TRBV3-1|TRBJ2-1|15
CASSQFQGSYNEQFF
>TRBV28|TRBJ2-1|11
CASSSPDWRFF
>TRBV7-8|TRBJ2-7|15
CASSLVVDSSYEQYF
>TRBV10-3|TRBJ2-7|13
CAIVRVLGYEQYF
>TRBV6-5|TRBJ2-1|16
CASRFAGKYFSDEQFF
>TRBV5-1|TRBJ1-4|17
CASSLGDQGPTNEKLFF
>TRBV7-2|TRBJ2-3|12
CASSSAQPTQYF
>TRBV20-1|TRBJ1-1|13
CSARDGAYTEAFF
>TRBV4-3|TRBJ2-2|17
CASSQELAGTGGRELFF
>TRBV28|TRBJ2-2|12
CASSLLIGELFF
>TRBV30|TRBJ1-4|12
CAWGSSRQIMFF
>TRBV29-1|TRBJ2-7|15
CSVEDERGYEFEQYF
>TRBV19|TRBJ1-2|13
CASSSVSYYGYTF
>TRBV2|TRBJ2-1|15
CASSGTSGGNNEQFF
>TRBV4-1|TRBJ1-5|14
CASSTRGLGQPQHF
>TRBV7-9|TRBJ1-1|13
CASSSQMNTEAFF
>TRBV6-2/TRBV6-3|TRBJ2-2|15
CASRPPGQTTGELFF
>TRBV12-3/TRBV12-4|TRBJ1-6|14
CASSLGNNNSPLHF
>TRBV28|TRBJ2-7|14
CASRSTGKPYEQYF
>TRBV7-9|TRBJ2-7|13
CASSLMAVYEQYF
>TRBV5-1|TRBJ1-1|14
CASSPLMGYTEAFF
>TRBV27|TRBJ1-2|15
CASSPTGVIRYGYTF
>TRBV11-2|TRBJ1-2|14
CASSLQNSGPLYTF
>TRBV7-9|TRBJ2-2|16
CASSSQESRNTGELFF
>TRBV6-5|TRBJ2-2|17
CASSLRGLAGGTGELFF
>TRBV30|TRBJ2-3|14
CAWITGDATDTQYF
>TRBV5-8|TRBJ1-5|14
CASSGDSQSSPQHF
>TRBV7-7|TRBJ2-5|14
CASSLAGGSETQYF
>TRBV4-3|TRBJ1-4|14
CASSRDRTNEKLFF